A single sample is the source of the 6 T cell receptor beta chains below, sequenced in a study of T-cell reconstitution after alpha-beta-depleted transplantation in children. Unique molecular identifiers were incorporated into the prepared TCRbeta library. TCRdb reanalysed the PCR reads using MiXCR and keeps one entry per CDR3 protein. Of about 260,000 distinct CDR3 sequences in the sample, roughly 8% were seen once. The material was PBMCs, mostly from graft donor cells, obtained 180 days after TCRalphabeta/CD19-depleted stem cell transplant. These receptors were obtained from a male patient younger than 18 who had a stem cell transplant for acute lymphoblastic leukemia, so the T cells may come from the graft donor.

This clonotype was counted many times. This rearrangement joins TRBV7-2 to TRBJ2-2; tentative D call: TRBD1 (5 bases). The CDR3 extends over 14 amino acids. The V gene's germline CDR1 is SGHTA and CDR2 FQGNSA. Trimming removed 4 bases from V and 8 bases from J, with 14 bases in between. The CDR3 protein is CASSSGIVLGELFF. DNA of the CDR3: TGTGCCAGCAGCTCAGGGATAGTACTTGGGGAGCTGTTTTTT. Filled out from reference TRBV7-2 and TRBJ2-2, the complete variable domain reads GAGVSQSPSNKVTEKGKDVELRCDPISGHTALYWYRQSLGQGLEFLIYFQGNSAPDKSGLPSDRFSAERTGGSVSTLTIQRTQQEDSAVYLCASSSGIVLGELFFGEGSRLTVL.

This clonotype was recorded at least ten times. V usage is TRBV7-3 and J usage is TRBJ2-2; tentatively, D is TRBD2 (7 bases). The germline V gene has CDR1 SGHTA and CDR2 FQGTGA. V was pared by 3 bases and J by 1 base, with 18 bases between. The CDR3 has 18 residues. CDR3 DNA: TGTGCCAGCAGCTTTAGAAGGGGGGGTGCAGAGAACACCGGGGAGCTGTTTTTT. This codes for CASSFRRGGAENTGELFF.

In its sample, this clonotype was seen many times. The chain combines TRBV20-1 with TRBJ2-3, with 15 nucleotides matching TRBD2. CDR3 length equals 19 residues. CDR1 is DFQATT and CDR2 is SNEGSKA in the germline V gene (reference sequence). V trimming: 5 bases; J trimming: 5 bases; junction bases outside the gene matches: 17. Here the CDR3 DNA reads TGCAGTGCTCCCTGGACTAGCGGGAGGGCATTTGGGCGAGGAGATACGCAGTATTTT. Encoded protein: CSAPWTSGRAFGRGDTQYF.

This clonotype showed up many times. CDR3 in amino acids: CASSPGTSGGYEQFF. The DNA of the CDR3 is TGCGCCAGCAGCCCCGGGACTAGCGGGGGCTATGAGCAGTTCTTC. The chain has TRBV4-1 and TRBJ2-1; 14 nucleotides line up with TRBD2. Germline V gene data show CDR1 as MGHRA and CDR2 as YSYEKL. With 4 bases clipped from V and 8 bases from J, the junction kept 4 bases outside the gene matches. The length of the CDR3 is 15 residues.

CDR3 loop: CASSPVIGNEQFF. The CDR3 coding sequence is TGTGCCAGCTCACCCGTGATCGGAAATGAGCAGTTCTTC. This rearrangement joins TRBV18 to TRBJ2-1; D remains unclear. The germline gives CDR1 KGHSH, CDR2 LQKENI. Trimming took 3 bases from V and 7 from J, leaving 10 bases between them. The CDR3 runs to 13 residues.

This clonotype was counted once. A much larger clone lies a single base off, so this may be a read error. The gene calls are TRBV7-9 and TRBJ1-1; D not certain. The CDR3 loop spans 14 amino acids. Germline values: CDR1 SEHNR, CDR2 FQNEAQ (reference sequence). V dropped 4 bases and J dropped 4 bases, with 13 bases sitting between them. The CDR3 here is CASSSGKGGTEAFF. For the CDR3, the DNA is TGTGCCAGCAGCTCCGGAAAGGGAGGCACTGAAGCTTTCTTT.